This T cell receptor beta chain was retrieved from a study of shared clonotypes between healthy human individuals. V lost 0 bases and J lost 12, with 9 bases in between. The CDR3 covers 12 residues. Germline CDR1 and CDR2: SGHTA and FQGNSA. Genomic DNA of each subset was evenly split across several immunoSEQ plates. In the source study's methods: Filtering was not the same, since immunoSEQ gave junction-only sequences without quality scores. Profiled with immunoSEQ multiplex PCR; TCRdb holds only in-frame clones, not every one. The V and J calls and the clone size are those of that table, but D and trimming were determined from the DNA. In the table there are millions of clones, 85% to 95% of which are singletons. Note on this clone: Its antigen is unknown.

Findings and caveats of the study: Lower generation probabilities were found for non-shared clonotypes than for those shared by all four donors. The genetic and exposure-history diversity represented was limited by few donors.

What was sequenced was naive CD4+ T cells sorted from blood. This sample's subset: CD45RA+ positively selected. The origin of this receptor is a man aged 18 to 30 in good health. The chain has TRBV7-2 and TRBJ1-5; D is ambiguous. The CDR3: CASSLAGPDQHF. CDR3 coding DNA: TGTGCCAGCAGCTTAGCCGGACCAGACCAGCATTTT.